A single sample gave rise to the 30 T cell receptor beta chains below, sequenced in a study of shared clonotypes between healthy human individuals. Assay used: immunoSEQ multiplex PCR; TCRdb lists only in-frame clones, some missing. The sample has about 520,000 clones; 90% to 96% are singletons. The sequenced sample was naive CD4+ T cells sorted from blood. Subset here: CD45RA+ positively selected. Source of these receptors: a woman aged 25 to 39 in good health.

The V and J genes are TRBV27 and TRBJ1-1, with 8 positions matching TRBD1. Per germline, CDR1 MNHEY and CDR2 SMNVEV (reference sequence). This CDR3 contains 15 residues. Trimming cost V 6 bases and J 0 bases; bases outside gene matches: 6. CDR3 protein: CASSRRGQVNTEAFF. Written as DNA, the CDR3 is TGTGCCAGCAGCCGCCGGGGACAGGTGAACACTGAAGCTTTCTTT.

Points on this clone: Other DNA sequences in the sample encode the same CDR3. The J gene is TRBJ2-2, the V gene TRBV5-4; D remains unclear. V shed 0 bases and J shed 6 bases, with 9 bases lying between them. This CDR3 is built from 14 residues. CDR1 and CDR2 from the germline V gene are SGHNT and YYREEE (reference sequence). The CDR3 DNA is TGTGCCAGCAGCTTGGCAGGTTGGGCCGGGGAGCTGTTTTTT. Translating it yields CASSLAGWAGELFF.

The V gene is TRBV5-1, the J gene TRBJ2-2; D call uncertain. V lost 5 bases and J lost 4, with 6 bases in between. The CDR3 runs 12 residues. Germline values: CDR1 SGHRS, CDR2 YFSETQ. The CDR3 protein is CASRVTTGELFF. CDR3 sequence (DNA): TGCGCCAGCAGGGTTACCACCGGGGAGCTGTTTTTT.

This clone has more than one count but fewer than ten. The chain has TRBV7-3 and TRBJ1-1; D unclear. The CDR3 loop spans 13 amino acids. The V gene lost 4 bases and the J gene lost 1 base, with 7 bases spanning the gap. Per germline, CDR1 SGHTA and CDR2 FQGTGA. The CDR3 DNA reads TGTGCCAGCAGCTACACAGAGAACACTGAAGCTTTCTTT. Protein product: CASSYTENTEAFF.

CDR3 in DNA: TGTGCCAGCAACTCGGACAGTTCCAGTGGGAATACCATATATTTT. It yields the protein CASNSDSSSGNTIYF. The chain is built from TRBV5-8 and TRBJ1-3, with a tentative D call TRBD1 (6 bases). The ends were cut back, 6 bases at V and 10 bases at J, with 23 bases in the middle. CDR3 length: 15 amino acids. From germline, CDR1 is SGHTS and CDR2 YDEGEE.

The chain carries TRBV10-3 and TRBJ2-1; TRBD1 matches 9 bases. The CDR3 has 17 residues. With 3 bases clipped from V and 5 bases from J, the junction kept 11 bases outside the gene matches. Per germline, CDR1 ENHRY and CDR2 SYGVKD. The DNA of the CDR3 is TGTGCCATCAGTGACCCGAGTAGGACAGGGGAGGACAATGAGCAGTTCTTC. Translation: CAISDPSRTGEDNEQFF.

CDR3 residues: CASSLAYIREYF. CDR3 nucleotides: TGTGCCAGCAGCTTGGCCTATATCCGGGAGTATTTT. The chain carries TRBV5-8 and TRBJ1-3; no clear D gene. V dropped 0 bases and J dropped 16 bases, with 14 bases sitting between them. The germline gives CDR1 SGHTS, CDR2 YDEGEE. This CDR3 contains 12 residues.

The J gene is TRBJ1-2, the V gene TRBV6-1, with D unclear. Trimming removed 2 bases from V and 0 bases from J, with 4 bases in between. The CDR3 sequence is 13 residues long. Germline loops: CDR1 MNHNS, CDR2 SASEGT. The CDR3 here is CASSESPNYGYTF. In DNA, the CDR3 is TGTGCCAGCAGTGAAAGCCCTAACTATGGCTACACCTTC.

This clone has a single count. The CDR3 loop reads CASTADGGTEAFF. In DNA, the CDR3 is TGTGCCAGCACCGCGGACGGAGGCACTGAAGCTTTCTTT. The chain uses TRBV4-2 and TRBJ1-1; no firm D call. Germline V lookup: CDR1 LGHNA, CDR2 YNFKEQ. The CDR3 totals 13 residues. V lost 7 bases to trimming and J lost 4 bases, with 13 bases between them.

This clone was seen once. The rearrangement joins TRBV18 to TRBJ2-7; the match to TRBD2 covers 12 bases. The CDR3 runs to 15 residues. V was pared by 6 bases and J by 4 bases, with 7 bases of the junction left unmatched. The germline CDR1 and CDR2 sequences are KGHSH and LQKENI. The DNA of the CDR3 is TGTGCCAGCTCCCCAGGACTAGCGGGAAAATACGAGCAGTACTTC. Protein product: CASSPGLAGKYEQYF.

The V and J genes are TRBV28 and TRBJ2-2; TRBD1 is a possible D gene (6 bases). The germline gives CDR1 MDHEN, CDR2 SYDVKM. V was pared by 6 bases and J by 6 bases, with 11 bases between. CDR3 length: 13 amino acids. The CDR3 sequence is CASRGQPAGELFF. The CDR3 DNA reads TGTGCCAGCAGGGGACAACCGGCCGGGGAGCTGTTTTTT.

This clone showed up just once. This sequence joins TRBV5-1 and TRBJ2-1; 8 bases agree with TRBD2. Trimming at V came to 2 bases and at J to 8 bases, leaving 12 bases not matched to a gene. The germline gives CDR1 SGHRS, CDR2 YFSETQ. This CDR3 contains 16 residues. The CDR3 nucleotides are TGCGCCAGCAGCTTAGTTTTAGCGGGATCTCGGGATGAGCAGTTCTTC. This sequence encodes CASSLVLAGSRDEQFF.

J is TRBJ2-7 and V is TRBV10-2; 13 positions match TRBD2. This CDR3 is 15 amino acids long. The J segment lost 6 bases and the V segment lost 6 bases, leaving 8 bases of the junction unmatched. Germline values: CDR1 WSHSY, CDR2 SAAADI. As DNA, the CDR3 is TGCGCCAGCAGAGGACTAGCGGGAGTATTATCCGAGCAGTACTTC. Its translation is CASRGLAGVLSEQYF.

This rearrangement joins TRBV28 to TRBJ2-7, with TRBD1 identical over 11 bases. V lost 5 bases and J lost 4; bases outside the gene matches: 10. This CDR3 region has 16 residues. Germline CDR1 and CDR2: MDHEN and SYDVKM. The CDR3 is CASSTIGQGAGYEQYF. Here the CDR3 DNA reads TGTGCCAGCAGTACCATAGGACAGGGGGCTGGGTACGAGCAGTACTTC.

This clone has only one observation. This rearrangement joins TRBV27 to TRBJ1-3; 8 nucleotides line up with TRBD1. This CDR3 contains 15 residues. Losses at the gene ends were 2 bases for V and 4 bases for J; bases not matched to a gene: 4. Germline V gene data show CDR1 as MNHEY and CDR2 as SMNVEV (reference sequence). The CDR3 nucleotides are TGTGCCAGCAGTTTACAGCAGGGGGCCGGAAACACCATATATTTT. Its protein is CASSLQQGAGNTIYF.

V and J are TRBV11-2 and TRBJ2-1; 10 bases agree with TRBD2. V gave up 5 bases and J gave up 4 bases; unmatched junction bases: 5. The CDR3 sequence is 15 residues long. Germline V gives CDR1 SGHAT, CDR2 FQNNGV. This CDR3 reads CASSPGTSAYNEQFF. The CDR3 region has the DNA TGTGCCAGCAGCCCAGGGACTAGCGCGTACAATGAGCAGTTCTTC.

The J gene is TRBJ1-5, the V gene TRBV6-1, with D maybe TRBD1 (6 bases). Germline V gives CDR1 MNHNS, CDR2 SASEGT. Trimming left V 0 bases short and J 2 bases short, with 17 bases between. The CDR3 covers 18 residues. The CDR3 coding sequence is TGTGCCAGCAGTGAAGCGCTCCGCGGGGGGGGCGGCAATCAGCCCCAGCATTTT. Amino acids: CASSEALRGGGGNQPQHF.

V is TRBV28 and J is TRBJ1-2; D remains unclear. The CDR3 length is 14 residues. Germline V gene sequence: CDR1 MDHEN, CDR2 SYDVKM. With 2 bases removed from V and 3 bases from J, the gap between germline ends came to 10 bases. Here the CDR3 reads CASSLLPGDYGYTF. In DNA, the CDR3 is TGTGCCAGCAGTTTACTACCGGGTGACTATGGCTACACCTTC.

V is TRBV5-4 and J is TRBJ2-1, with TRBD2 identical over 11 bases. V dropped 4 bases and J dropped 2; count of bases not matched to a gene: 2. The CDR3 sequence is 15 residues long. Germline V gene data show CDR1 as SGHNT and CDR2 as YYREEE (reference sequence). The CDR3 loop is CASSKTSGTYNEQFF. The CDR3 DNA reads TGTGCCAGCAGCAAGACTAGCGGGACCTACAATGAGCAGTTCTTC.

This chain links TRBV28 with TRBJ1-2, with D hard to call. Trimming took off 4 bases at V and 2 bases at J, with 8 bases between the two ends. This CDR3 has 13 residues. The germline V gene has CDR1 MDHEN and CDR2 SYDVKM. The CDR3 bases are TGTGCCAGCAGTTCTGCTTCCAACTATGGCTACACCTTC. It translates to CASSSASNYGYTF.

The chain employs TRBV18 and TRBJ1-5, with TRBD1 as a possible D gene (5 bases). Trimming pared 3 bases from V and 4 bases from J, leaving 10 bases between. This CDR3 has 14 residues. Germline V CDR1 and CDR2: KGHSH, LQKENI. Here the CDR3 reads CASSPTASNQPQHF. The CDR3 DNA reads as TGTGCCAGCTCACCGACAGCTTCGAATCAGCCCCAGCATTTT.

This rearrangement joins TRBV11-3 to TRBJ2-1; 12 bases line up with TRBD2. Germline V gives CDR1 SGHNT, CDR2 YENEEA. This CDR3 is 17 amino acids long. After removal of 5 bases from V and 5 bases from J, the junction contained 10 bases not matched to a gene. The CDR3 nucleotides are TGTGCCAGCAGCCCCCACTGGACTAGCGGGGTAAACAATGAGCAGTTCTTC. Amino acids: CASSPHWTSGVNNEQFF.

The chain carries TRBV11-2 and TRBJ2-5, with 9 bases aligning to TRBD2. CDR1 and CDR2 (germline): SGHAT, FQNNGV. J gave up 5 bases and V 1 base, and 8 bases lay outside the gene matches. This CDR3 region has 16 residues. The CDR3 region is CASSLVSGGRAETQYF. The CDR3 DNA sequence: TGTGCCAGCAGCTTAGTGTCCGGCGGGAGGGCTGAGACCCAGTACTTC.

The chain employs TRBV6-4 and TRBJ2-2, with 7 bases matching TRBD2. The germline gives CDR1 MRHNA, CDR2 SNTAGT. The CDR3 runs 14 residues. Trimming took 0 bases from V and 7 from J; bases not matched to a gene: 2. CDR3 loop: CASSDSGGVGELFF. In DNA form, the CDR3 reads TGTGCCAGCAGTGACTCGGGAGGGGTCGGGGAGCTGTTTTTT.

CDR3 in amino acids: CASSFNSFSNQPQHF. DNA for the CDR3: TGTGCCAGCAGTTTTAACAGCTTTAGCAATCAGCCCCAGCATTTT. This chain uses TRBV27 with TRBJ1-5; D is uncertain. Germline CDR1 and CDR2: MNHEY and SMNVEV (reference sequence). With 3 bases removed from V and 0 bases from J, the gap between germline ends came to 9 bases. The CDR3 consists of 15 residues.

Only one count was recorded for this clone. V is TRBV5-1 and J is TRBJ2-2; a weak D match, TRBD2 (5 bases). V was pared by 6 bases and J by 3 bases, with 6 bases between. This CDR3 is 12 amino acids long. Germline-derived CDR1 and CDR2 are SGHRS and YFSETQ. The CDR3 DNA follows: TGCGCCAGCAAGAGGGACACCGGGGAGCTGTTTTTT. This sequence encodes CASKRDTGELFF.

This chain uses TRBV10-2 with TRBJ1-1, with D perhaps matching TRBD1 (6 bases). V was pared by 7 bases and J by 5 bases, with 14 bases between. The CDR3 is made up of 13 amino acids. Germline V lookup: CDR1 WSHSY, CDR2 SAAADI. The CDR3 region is CASTQGWGTEAFF. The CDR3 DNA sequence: TGCGCCAGCACACAGGGTTGGGGAACTGAAGCTTTCTTT.

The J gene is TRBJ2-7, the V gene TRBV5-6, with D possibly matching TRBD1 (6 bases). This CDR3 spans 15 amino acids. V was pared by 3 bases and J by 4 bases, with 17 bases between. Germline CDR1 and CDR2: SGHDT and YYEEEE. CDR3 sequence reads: CASSSVPGQPYEQYF. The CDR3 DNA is TGTGCCAGCAGCTCCGTCCCAGGACAGCCATACGAGCAGTACTTC.

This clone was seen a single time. The chain's CDR3 is CASSKDLGLAGSGIETQYF. The CDR3 region has the DNA TGTGCCAGCAGCAAAGATTTGGGACTAGCGGGTTCGGGTATAGAGACCCAGTACTTC. The chain combines TRBV21-1 with TRBJ2-5; no DNA check was done on the table's D call, TRBD2. TRBV21-1 has pseudogene status. The CDR3 has 19 amino acids.

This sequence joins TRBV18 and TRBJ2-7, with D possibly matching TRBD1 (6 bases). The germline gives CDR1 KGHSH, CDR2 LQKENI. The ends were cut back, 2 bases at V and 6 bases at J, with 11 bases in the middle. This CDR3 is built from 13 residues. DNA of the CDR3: TGTGCCAGCTCACCAACAGGGATCTCCGAGCAGTACTTC. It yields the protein CASSPTGISEQYF.